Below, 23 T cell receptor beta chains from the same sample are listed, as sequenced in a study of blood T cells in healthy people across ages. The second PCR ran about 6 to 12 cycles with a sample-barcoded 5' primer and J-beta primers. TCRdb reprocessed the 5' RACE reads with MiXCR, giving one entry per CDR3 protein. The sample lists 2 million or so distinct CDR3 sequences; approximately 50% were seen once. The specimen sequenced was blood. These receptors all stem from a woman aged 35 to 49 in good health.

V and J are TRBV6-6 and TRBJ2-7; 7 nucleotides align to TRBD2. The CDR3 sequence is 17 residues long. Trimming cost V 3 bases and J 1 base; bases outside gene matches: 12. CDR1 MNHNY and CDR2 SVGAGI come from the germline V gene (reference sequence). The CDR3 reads CASSYRVSGIGSYEQYF. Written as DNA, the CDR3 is TGTGCCAGCAGTTATAGGGTCAGCGGGATAGGGTCCTACGAGCAGTACTTC.

The CDR3 protein is CASSSSVSNTGELFF. The CDR3 DNA reads TGCGCCAGCAGCTCGTCTGTCTCGAACACCGGGGAGCTGTTTTTT. The chain recombines TRBV5-1 with TRBJ2-2; D is uncertain. The CDR3 length is 15 residues. CDR1 is SGHRS and CDR2 is YFSETQ in the germline V gene. V was cut by 3 bases and J by 0 bases, with 9 bases left in between.

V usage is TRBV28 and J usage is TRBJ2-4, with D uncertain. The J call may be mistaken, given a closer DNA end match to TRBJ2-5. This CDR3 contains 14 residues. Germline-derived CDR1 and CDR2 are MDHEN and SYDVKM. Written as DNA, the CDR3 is TGTGCCAGCAGTGTAGAGGCTCATCGGAAGACCCAGTACTTC. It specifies CASSVEAHRKTQYF.

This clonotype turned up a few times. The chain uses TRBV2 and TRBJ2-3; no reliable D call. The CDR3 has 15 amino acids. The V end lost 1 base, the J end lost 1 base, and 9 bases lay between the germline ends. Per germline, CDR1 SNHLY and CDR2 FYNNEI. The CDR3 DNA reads TGTGCCAGCAGTGAAGTGGGAACGGGCACAGATACGCAGTATTTT. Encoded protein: CASSEVGTGTDTQYF.

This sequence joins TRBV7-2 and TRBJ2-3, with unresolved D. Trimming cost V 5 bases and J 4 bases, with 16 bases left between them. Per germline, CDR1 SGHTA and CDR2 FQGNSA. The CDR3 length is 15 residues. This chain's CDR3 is CASSQRLQFSDTQYF. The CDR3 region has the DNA TGTGCCAGCAGCCAGAGGCTTCAGTTTTCAGATACGCAGTATTTT.

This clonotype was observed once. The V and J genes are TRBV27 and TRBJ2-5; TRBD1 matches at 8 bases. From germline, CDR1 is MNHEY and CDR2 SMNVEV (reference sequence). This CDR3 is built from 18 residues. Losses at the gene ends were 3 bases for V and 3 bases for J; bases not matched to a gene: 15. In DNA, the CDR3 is TGTGCCAGCAGTTTCGGGGGCAGGGGGCTCTCTTTGGAAGAGACCCAGTACTTC. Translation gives CASSFGGRGLSLEETQYF.

CDR3 in DNA: TGTGCCAGCAGCTCCTACTACCGGGGGAACGTTTACAATGAGCAGTTCTTC. It codes for CASSSYYRGNVYNEQFF. The chain joins TRBV7-8 to TRBJ2-1, with D perhaps matching TRBD2 (6 bases). This CDR3 is 17 amino acids long. CDR1 and CDR2 (germline): SGHVS, FQNEAQ. V was cut by 4 bases and J by 4 bases, with 20 bases left in between.

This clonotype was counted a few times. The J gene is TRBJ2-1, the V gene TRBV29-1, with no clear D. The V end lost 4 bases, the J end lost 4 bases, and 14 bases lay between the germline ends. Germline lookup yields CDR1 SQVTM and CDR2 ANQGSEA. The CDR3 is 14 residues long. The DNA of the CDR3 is TGCAGCGTTGTTGGACGAGCCCCTTACAATGAGCAGTTCTTC. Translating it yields CSVVGRAPYNEQFF.

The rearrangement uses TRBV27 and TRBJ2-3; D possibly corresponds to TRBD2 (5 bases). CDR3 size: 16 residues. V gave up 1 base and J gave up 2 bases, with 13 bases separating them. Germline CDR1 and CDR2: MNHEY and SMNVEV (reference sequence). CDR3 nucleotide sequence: TGTGCCAGCAGTTTATTGAGCGGAGGATTCACAGATACGCAGTATTTT. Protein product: CASSLLSGGFTDTQYF.

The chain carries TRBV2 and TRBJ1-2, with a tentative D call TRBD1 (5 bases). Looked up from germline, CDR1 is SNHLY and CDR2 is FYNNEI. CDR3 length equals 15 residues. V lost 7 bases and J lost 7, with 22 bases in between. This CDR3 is CASTLGAEGSFGYTF. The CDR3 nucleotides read TGTGCCAGCACCCTCGGGGCAGAGGGATCCTTTGGCTACACCTTC. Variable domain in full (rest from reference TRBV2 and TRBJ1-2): EPEVTQTPSHQVTQMGQEVILRCVPISNHLYFYWYRQILGQKVEFLVSFYNNEISEKSEIFDDQFSVERPDGSNFTLKIRSTKLEDSAMYFCASTLGAEGSFGYTFGSGTRLTVV.

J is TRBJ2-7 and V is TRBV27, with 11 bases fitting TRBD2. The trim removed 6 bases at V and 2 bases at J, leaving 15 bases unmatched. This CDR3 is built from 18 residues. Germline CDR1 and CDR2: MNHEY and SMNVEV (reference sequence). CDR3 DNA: TGTGCCAGCAGCACCGAGCCCCGACTAGCGGGGCTCGCCTACGAGCAGTACTTC. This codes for CASSTEPRLAGLAYEQYF.

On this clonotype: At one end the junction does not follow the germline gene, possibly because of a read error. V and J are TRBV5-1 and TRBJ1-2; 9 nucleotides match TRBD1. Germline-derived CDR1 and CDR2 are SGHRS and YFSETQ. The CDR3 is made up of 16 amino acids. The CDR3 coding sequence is TGCGCCAGCAGCTTCATTCCGGGACAGGGAGGCGATGGCTGCACCTTC. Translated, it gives CASSFIPGQGGDGCTF.

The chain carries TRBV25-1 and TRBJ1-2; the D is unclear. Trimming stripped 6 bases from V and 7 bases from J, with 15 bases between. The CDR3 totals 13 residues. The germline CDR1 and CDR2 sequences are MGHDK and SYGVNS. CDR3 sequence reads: CASSAGVRSGYTF. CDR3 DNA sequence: TGTGCCAGCAGCGCGGGCGTTAGATCTGGCTACACCTTC.

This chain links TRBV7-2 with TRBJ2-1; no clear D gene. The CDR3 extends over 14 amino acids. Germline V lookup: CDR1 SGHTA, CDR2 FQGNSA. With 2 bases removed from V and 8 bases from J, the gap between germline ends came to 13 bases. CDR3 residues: CASSLMASSYEQFF. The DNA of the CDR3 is TGTGCCAGCAGCTTAATGGCTAGTAGCTATGAGCAGTTCTTC.

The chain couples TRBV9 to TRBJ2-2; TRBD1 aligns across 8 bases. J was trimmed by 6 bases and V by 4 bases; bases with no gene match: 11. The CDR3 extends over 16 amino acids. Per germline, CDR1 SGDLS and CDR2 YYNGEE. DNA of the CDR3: TGTGCCAGCAGCCCCACCGGACAGGGCCAGGCCGGGGAGCTGTTTTTT. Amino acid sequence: CASSPTGQGQAGELFF.

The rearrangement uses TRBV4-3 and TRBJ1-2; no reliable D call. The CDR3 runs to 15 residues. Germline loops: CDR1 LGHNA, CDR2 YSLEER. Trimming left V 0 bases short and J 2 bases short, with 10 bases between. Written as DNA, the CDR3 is TGCGCCAGCAGCCAAGAGGGTACCCGAAACTATGGCTACACCTTC. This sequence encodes CASSQEGTRNYGYTF.

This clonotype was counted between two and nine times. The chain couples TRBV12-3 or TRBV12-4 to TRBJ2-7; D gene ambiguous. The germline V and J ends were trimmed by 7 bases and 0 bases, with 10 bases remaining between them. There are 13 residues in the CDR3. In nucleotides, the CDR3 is TGTGCCAGCAAGGACCGCCGCTCCTACGAGCAGTACTTC. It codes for CASKDRRSYEQYF.

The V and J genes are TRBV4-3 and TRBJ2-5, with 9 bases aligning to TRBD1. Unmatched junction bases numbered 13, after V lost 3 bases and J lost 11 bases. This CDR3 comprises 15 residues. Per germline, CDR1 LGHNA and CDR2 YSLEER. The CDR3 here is CASSQTGGYGNEQYF. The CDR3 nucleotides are TGCGCCAGCAGCCAGACAGGGGGGTATGGCAATGAGCAGTACTTC.

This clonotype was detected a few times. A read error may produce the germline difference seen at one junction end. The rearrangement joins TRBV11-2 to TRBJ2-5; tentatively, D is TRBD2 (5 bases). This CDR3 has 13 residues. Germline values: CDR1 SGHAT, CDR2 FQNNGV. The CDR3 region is CASSLEVEETQYF. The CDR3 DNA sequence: TGCGCCAGCAGCTTGGAGGTAGAAGAGACCCAGTACTTC.

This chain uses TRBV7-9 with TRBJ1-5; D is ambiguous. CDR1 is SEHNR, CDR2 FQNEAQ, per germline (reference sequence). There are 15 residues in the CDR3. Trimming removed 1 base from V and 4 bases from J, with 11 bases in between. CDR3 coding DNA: TGTGCCAGCAGCTTAGGGAGGGTAAAGAATCAGCCCCAGCATTTT. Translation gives CASSLGRVKNQPQHF.

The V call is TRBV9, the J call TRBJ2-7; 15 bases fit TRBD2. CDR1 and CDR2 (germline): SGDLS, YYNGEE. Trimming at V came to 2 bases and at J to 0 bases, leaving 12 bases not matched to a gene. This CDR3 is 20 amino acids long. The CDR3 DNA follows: TGTGCCAGCAGCGTCCAGCCCGGGACTAGCGGGGGGTTACCCTCCTACGAGCAGTACTTC. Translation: CASSVQPGTSGGLPSYEQYF.

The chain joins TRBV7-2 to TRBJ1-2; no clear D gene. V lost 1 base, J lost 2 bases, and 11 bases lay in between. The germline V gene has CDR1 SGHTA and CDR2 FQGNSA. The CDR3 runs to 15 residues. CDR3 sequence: CASSLDRRLNYGYTF. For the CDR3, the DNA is TGTGCCAGCAGCTTAGATCGGCGGCTCAACTATGGCTACACCTTC.

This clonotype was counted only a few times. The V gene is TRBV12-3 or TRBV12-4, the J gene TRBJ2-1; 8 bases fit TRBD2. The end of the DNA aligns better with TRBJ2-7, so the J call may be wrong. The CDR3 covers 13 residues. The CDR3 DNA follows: TGTGCCAGCTTTTCCCGGGGGGGCGCTGAGCAGTACTTC. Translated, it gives CASFSRGGAEQYF.